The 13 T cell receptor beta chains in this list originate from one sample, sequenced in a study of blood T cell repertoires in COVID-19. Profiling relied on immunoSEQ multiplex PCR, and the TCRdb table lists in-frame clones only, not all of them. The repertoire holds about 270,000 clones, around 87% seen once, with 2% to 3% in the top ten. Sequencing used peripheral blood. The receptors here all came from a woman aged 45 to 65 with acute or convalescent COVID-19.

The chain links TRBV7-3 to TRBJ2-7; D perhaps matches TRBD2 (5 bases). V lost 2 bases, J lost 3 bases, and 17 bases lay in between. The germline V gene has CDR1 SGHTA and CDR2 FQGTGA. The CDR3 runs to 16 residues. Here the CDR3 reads CASSLAAGVSFYEQYF. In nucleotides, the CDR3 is TGTGCCAGCAGCTTAGCCGCCGGGGTATCCTTCTACGAGCAGTACTTC.

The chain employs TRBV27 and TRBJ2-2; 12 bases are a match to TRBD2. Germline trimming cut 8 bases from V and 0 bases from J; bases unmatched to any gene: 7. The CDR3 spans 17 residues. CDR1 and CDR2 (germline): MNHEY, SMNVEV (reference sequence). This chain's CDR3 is CASAILAGGPNTGELFF. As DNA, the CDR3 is TGTGCCAGCGCCATACTAGCGGGAGGACCGAACACCGGGGAGCTGTTTTTT.

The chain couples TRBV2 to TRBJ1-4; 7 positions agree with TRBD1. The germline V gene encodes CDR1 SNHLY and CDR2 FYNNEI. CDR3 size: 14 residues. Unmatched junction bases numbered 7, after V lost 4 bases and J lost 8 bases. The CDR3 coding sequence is TGTGCCAGCAGTGCCGAGACAGGGAGCGAAAAACTGTTTTTT. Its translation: CASSAETGSEKLFF.

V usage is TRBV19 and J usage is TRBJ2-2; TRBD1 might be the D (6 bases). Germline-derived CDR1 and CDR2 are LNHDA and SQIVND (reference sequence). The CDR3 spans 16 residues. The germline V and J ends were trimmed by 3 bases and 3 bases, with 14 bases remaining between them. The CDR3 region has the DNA TGTGCCAGTAGTATTACAGGGCTTCAATACACCGGGGAGCTGTTTTTT. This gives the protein CASSITGLQYTGELFF.

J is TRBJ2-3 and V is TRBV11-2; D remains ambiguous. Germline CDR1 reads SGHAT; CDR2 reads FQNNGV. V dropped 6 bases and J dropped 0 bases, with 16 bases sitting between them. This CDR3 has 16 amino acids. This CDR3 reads CASRPVRGTSTDTQYF. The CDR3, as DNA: TGTGCCAGCAGACCTGTGCGCGGAACTAGCACAGATACGCAGTATTTT.

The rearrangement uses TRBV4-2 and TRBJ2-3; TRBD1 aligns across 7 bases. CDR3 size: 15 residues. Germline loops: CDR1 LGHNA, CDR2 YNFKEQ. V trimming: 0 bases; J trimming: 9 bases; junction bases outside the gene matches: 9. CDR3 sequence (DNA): TGTGCCAGCAGCCAAGAAACAGGGGACAAAGGGACGCAGTATTTT. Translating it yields CASSQETGDKGTQYF.

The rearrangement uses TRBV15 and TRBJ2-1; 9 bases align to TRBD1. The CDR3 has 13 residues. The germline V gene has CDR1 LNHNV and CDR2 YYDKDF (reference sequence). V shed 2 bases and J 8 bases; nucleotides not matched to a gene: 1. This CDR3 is CATSRTGGDEQFF. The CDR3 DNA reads TGTGCCACCAGCAGAACAGGGGGCGATGAGCAGTTCTTC. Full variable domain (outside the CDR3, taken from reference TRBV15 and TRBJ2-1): DAMVIQNPRYQVTQFGKPVTLSCSQTLNHNVMYWYQQKSSQAPKLLFHYYDKDFNNEADTPDNFQSRRPNTSFCFLDIRSPGLGDTAMYLCATSRTGGDEQFFGPGTRLTVL.

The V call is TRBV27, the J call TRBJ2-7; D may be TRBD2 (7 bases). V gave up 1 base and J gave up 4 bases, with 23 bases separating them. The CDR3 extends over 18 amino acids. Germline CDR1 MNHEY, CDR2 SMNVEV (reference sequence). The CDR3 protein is CASSLFSGLGGTRYEQYF. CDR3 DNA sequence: TGTGCCAGCAGTTTATTCTCAGGACTAGGGGGGACCCGATACGAGCAGTACTTC.

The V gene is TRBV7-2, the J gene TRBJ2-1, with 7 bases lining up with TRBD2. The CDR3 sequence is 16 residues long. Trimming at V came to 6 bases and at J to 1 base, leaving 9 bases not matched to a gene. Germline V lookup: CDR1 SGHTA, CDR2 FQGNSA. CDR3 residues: CASRPSGISSYNEQFF. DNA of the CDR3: TGTGCCAGCAGACCCAGCGGGATTTCTTCCTACAATGAGCAGTTCTTC.

CDR3 DNA: TGTGCCAGCAGCCTTGGGGCCCTACAGGGGAACACTGAAGCTTTCTTT. Translation gives CASSLGALQGNTEAFF. The chain combines TRBV5-4 with TRBJ1-1, with D maybe TRBD1 (6 bases). The CDR3 is made up of 16 amino acids. V lost 4 bases to trimming and J lost 1 base, with 17 bases between them. Germline V gene data show CDR1 as SGHNT and CDR2 as YYREEE (reference sequence).

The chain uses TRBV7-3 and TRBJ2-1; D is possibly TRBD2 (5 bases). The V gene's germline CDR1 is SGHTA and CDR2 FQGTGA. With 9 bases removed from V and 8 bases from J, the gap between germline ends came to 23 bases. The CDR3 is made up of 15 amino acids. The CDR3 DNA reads TGTGCCAGTATTATCTCCAAAGACCAAGCGGATGAGCAGTTCTTC. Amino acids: CASIISKDQADEQFF.

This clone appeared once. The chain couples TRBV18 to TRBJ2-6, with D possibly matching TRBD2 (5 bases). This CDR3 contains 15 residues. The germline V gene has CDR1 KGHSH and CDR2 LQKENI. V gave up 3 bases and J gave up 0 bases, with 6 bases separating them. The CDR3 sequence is CASSPGISGANVLTF. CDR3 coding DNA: TGTGCCAGCTCACCCGGGATCTCTGGGGCCAACGTCCTGACTTTC.

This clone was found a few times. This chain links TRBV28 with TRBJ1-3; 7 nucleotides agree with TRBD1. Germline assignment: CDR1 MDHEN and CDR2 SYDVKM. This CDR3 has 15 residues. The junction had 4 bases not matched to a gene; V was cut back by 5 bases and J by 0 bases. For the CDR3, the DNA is TGTGCCAGCAGTGCCGGGACAGCCTCTGGAAACACCATATATTTT. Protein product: CASSAGTASGNTIYF.